This T cell receptor (beta chain) was observed in a study of response to subunit inactivated influenza vaccine. Study outcomes and limitations: Authors suggested that a seasonal influenza vaccination recruits few new T cells each time.

Details on this clonotype: Its target is unknown.

TCRdb re-called the RT-PCR reads through MiXCR, storing one row per CDR3 protein. Among approximately 520,000 distinct CDR3 sequences listed, 16% were seen once. This receptor was identified in a man aged 45 to 75 who received an inactivated influenza vaccine. The sample here was CD4+ T cells sorted from PBMCs, taken less than 30 months after vaccination.

CDR3 in amino acids: CSAPKGGNTGELFF. The CDR3 DNA follows: TGCAGTGCCCCGAAGGGGGGGAACACCGGGGAGCTGTTTTTT. This chain connects TRBV20-1 to TRBJ2-2; D assignment may be TRBD1 or TRBD2 (6 bases each). This CDR3 comprises 14 residues. Deletions cut 6 bases from V and 1 base from J, with 12 bases between. The germline V gene encodes CDR1 DFQATT and CDR2 SNEGSKA (reference sequence).